This TCR beta chain was recovered during a study of graft-versus-host responses after intestinal transplantation. Overall study: Anti-thymocyte globulin induction, then tacrolimus and steroids for around three years, went to all recipients. General study points: Recipient-marrow GvH clones were detected, some having first appeared in ileum or blood. The study found high graft-versus-host to host-versus-graft clonal ratios in allografts of patients with graft-donor T cell macrochimerism.

Germline CDR1 MNHEY, CDR2 SMNVEV (reference sequence). Trimming took off 1 base at V and 5 bases at J, with 3 bases between the two ends. The CDR3 extends over 13 amino acids. On this clone itself: No antigen is known for it.

Produced via immunoSEQ multiplex PCR; TCRdb's table is partial and in-frame only. The table lists fewer than 100,000 clones, around 88% of them singletons, with about 1.5% in the top ten. The sequenced sample was PBMCs, obtained 255 days after intestinal transplant. This clonotype originated in a human patient who received an intestinal transplant, so some T cells may come from the graft donor. This sequence joins TRBV27 and TRBJ1-6; D not resolved. In DNA form, the CDR3 reads TGTGCCAGCAGTTTATTCCATAATTCACCCCTCCACTTT. As protein: CASSLFHNSPLHF.